The entry below gives a single T cell receptor (beta chain) sequence along with its context. Antigen unknown. Synthesis of TCR cDNA relied on 5'RACE template switching, which attached a universal primer site and UMIs. One entry per CDR3 protein results from TCRdb running MiXCR on the 5' RACE reads. The sample has 250,000 or so distinct CDR3 sequences; around 3.5% are singletons. Germline V gene lookup returns CDR1 LGHDT and CDR2 YNNKEL (reference sequence). This CDR3 contains 14 residues. The trim removed 4 bases at V and 4 bases at J, leaving 2 bases unmatched. The data were obtained in a study of T cells after yellow fever vaccination. Study-level background: SMART-Seq v4 Ultra Low Input prepared libraries from low-cell fractions. General study findings and limits: After the booster, approximately 95% of CD4 and just over 85% of CD8 primary-response clones were re-detected.

The source is a man younger than 35 who received the YFV17D yellow fever vaccine. The chain couples TRBV3-1 to TRBJ2-5, with TRBD2 matching over 11 bases. The source material was PBMCs, sampled 15 days after the yellow fever booster vaccination. The CDR3 DNA is TGTGCCAGCAGCCGGGGGACTAGCGGAGAGACCCAGTACTTC. It encodes CASSRGTSGETQYF.